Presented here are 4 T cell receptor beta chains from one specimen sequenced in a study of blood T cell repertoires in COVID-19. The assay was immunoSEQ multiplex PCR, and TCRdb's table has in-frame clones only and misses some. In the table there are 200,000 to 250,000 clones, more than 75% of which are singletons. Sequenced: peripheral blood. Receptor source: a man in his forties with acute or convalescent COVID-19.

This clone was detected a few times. The CDR3 coding sequence is TGCGCCAGCAGCTTGAGAGGGGAAAAACTGTTTTTT. Its protein product is CASSLRGEKLFF. The rearrangement uses TRBV5-1 and TRBJ1-4; D is uncertain. CDR3 length: 12 amino acids. Germline lookup yields CDR1 SGHRS and CDR2 YFSETQ. The V and J ends lost 1 base and 8 bases respectively, with 6 bases between them.

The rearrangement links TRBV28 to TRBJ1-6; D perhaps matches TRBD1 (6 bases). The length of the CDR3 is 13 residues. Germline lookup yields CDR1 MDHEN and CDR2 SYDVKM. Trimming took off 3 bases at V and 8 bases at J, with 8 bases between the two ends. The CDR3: CASSLDSYSPLHF. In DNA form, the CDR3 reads TGTGCCAGCAGTTTGGACAGTTATTCACCCCTCCACTTT. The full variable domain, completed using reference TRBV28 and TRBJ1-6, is DVKVTQSSRYLVKRTGEKVFLECVQDMDHENMFWYRQDPGLGLRLIYFSYDVKMKEKGDIPEGYSVSREKKERFSLILESASTNQTSMYLCASSLDSYSPLHFGNGTRLTVT.

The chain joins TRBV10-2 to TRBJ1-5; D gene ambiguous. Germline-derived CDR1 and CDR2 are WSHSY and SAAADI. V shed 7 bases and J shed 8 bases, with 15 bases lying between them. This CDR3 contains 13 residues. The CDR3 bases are TGCGCCAGCAACAGACAAGTCGGGGAGCCCCAGCATTTT. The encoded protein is CASNRQVGEPQHF.

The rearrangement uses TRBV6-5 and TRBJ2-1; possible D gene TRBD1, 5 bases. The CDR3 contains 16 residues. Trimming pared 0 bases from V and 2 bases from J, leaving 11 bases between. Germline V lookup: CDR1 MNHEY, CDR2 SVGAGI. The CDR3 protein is CASSYSIREPYNEQFF. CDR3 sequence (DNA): TGTGCCAGCAGTTACTCGATCAGGGAACCCTACAATGAGCAGTTCTTC.